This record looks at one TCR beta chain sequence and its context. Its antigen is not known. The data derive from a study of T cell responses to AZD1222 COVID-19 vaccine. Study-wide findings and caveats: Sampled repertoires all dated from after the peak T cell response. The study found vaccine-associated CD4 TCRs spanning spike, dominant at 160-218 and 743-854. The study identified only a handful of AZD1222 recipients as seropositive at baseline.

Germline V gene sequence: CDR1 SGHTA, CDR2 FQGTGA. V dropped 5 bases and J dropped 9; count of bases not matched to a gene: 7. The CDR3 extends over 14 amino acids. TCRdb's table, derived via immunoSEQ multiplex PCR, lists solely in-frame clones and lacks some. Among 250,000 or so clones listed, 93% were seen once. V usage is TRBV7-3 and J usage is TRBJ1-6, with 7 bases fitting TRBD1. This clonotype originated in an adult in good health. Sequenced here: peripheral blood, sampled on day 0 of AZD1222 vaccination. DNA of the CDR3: TGTGCCAGCAGCCCAAAGGGGGCAGCTTCACCCCTCCACTTT. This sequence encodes CASSPKGAASPLHF.